This TCR beta chain was captured by sequencing in a study of T-cell reconstitution after alpha-beta-depleted transplantation in children. Using unique molecular identifiers, the investigators prepared the TCRbeta library. TCRdb reprocessed the PCR reads via MiXCR and lists one record per CDR3 protein. The profile shows fewer than 150,000 distinct CDR3 sequences, about 9.6% of them singletons. The source of this sequence is a girl in the first two years of life who had a stem cell transplant for combined immunodeficiency, so the T cells may come from the graft donor. Sequencing used PBMCs, mostly from graft donor cells, obtained 180 days after TCRalphabeta/CD19-depleted stem cell transplant.

This CDR3 is CASSPPTSGRTVGQYF. The CDR3, as DNA: TGCGCCAGCAGCCCCCCGACTAGCGGGAGGACTGTCGGGCAGTACTTC. V is TRBV4-1 and J is TRBJ2-7; TRBD2 matches 13 bases. Germline V CDR1 and CDR2: MGHRA, YSYEKL. The CDR3 runs to 16 residues. J gave up 9 bases and V 4 bases, and 12 bases lay outside the gene matches.